This T cell receptor beta chain was profiled in a study of post-analysis software for immune sequencing data. Whole-study context: Patients had relapsing-remitting, secondary progressive or progressive-relapsing multiple sclerosis; some lacked subtype. Study-level findings and limits: Diversity measured as normalized Chao1 was significantly lower in multiple sclerosis patients than in controls. Elevated frequency relative to controls characterized several TRBV segments in patients, TRBV5-6, TRBV5-1 and TRBV20-1 among them.

Libraries were made from TCR beta cDNA, and they carried unique molecular identifiers. Approximately 550,000 cDNA molecules came from 1 to 10 million T cells. TCRdb re-analysed the PCR reads in MiXCR, keeping a single row per CDR3 protein. The table shows about 460,000 distinct CDR3 sequences, with 40% to 55% occurring only once. About this clonotype itself: The antigen is undetermined.

Germline CDR1 is MNHNY and CDR2 is SVGAGI (reference sequence). The V end lost 0 bases, the J end lost 7 bases, and 7 bases lay between the germline ends. CDR3 length: 13 amino acids. The sample taken for sequencing was blood. This chain joins TRBV6-6 and TRBJ2-1; D uncertain. The receptor was isolated from a girl between 10 and 17 years old with multiple sclerosis. The CDR3, as DNA: TGTGCCAGCAGTTACTCGGTAGAGAATGAGCAGTTCTTC. Its translation: CASSYSVENEQFF.